This T cell receptor beta chain appears in the sequencing data of a study of cytomegalovirus exposure and HLA in healthy donors. Study observations and caveats: Most TCR sequences were seen very rarely across donors, but some public TCRs occurred in many. Through in vitro validation, a few CMV-associated chains were shown to be specific for CMV antigens.

CDR1 and CDR2 from the germline V gene are SGDLS and YYNGEE. This CDR3 has 14 amino acids. Trimming took 3 bases from V and 1 from J, leaving 11 bases between them. Donors were drawn from the approximately 130-subject validation cohort, separate from the approximately 680-subject first cohort. Comment on this clone: Antigen: not known.

Repertoires were generated with immunoSEQ multiplex PCR, while TCRdb's copy carries only in-frame clones and drops some. The data show roughly 57,000 clones, with 93% seen just once and about 1.5% held by the top ten. This TCR derives from a woman aged 18 to 35 in good health and CMV-seropositive. The rearrangement links TRBV9 to TRBJ2-7, with D unresolved. Material: PBMCs. The CDR3 here is CASSAEQYSYEQYF. The CDR3 DNA sequence: TGTGCCAGCAGCGCGGAACAGTATTCCTACGAGCAGTACTTC.